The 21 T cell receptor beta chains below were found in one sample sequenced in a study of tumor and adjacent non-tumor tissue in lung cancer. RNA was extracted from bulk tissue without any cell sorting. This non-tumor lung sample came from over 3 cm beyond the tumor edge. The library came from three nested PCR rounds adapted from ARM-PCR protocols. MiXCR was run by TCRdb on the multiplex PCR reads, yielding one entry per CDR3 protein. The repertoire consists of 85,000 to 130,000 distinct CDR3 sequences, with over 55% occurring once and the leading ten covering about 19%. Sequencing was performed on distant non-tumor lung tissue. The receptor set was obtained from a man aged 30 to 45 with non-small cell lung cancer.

DNA for the CDR3: TGTGCCAGCACCACGGCACTAGCGGGAGGGGGGAGGGAGCAGTTCTTC. It codes for CASTTALAGGGREQFF. V usage is TRBV5-6 and J usage is TRBJ2-1; 13 bases are a match to TRBD2. This CDR3 contains 16 residues. Germline V lookup: CDR1 SGHDT, CDR2 YYEEEE. The V and J ends lost 6 bases and 10 bases, in that order; junction bases with no gene match: 13.

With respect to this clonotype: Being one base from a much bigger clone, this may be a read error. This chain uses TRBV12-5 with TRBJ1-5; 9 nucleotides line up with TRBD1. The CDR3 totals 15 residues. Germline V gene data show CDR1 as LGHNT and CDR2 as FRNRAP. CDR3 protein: CASALTGGYNQTQHF. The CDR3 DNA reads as TGTGCTAGTGCCCTGACAGGGGGTTACAATCAGACCCAGCATTTT.

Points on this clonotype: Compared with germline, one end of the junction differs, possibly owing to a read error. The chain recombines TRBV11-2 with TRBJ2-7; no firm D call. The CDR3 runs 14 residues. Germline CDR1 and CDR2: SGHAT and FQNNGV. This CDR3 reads CASKQWHSSYEQYF. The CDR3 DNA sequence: TGTGCCAGCAAACAGTGGCATAGTTCCTACGAGCAATACTTC.

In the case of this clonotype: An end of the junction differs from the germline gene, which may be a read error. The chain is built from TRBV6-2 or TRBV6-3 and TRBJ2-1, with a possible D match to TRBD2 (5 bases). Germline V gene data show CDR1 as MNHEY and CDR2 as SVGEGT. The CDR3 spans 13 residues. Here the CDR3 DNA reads TGTGCCAGCACGGCGGCCCCCTACAATGAGCGGTTCTTT. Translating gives CASTAAPYNERFF.

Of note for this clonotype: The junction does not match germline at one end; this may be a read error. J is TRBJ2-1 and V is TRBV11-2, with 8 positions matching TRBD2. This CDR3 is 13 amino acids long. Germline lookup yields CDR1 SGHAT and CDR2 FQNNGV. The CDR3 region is CASSSTAGLGEFF. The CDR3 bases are TGCGCCAGCAGCTCCACCGCGGGACTAGGGGAGTTCTTT.

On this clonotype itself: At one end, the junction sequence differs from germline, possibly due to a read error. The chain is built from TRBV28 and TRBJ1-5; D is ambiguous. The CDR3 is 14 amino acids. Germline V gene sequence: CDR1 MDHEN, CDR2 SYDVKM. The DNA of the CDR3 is TGTGCCAACAGTTCAGAGTGGGGCAATCAGCCCCAGCATTTT. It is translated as CANSSEWGNQPQHF.

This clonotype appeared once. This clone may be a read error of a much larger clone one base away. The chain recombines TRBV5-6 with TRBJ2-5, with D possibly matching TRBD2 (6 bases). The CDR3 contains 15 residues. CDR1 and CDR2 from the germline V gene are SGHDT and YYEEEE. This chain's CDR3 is CVSSLQGLAQETQYF. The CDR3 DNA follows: TGTGTCAGCAGCCTCCAAGGGCTAGCGCAAGAGACCCAGTACTTC.

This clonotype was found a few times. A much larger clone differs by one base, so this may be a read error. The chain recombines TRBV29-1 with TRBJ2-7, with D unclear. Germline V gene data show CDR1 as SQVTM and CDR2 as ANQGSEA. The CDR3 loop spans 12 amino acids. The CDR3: CSVGEARYEQCF. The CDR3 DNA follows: TGCAGCGTTGGAGAGGCACGGTACGAGCAGTGCTTC.

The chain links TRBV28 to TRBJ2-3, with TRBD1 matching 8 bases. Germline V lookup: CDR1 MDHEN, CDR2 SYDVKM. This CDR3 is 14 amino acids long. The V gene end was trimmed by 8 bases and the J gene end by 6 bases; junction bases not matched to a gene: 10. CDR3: CASDGQGPTDTQYF. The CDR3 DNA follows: TGTGCCAGCGATGGACAGGGACCAACGGATACGCAGTATTTT.

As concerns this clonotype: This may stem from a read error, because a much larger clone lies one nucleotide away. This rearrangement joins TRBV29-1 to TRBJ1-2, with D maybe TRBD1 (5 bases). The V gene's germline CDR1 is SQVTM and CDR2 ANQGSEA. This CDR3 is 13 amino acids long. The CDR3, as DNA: TGCGGCGGGGGGAGCGGACGGAACTATGGCTACACCTTC. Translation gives CGGGSGRNYGYTF.

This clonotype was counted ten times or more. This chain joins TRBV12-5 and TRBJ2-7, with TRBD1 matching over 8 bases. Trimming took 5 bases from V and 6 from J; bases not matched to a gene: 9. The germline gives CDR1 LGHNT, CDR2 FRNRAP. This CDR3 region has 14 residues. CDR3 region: CASGHGQGRGEQYF. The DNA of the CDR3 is TGTGCTAGTGGTCACGGACAGGGACGGGGCGAGCAGTACTTC.

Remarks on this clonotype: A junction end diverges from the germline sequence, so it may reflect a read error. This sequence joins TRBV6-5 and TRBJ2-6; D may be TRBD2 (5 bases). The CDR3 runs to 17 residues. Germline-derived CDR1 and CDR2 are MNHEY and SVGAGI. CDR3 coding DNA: TGTGCCAGCACTTCCGGTGGGAGAATATCTGAGGCCAACGTCCTGACTTTC. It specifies CASTSGGRISEANVLTF.

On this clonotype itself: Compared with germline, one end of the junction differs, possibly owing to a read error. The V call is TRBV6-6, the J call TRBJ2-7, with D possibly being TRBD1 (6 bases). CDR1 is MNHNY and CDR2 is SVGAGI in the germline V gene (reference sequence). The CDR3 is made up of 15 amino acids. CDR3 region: CASRSGGTSTYEQDF. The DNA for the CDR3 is TGTGCCAGCAGGTCAGGTGGGACATCGACCTACGAGCAGGACTTC.

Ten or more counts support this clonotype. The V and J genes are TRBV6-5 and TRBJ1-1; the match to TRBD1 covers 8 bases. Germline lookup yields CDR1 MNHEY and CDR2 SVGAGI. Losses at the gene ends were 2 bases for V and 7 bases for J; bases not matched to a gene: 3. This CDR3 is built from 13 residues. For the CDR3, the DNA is TGTGCCAGCAGTTACGCAGGGGGCGGTGAAGCTTTCTTT. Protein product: CASSYAGGGEAFF.

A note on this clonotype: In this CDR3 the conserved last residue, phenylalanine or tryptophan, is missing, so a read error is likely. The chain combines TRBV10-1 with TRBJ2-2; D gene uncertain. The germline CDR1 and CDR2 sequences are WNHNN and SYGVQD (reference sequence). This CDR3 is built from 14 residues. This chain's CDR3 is CVSSESYLSGELFL. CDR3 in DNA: TGCGTCAGCAGTGAGTCGTACTTGTCCGGGGAGCTGTTTCTT.

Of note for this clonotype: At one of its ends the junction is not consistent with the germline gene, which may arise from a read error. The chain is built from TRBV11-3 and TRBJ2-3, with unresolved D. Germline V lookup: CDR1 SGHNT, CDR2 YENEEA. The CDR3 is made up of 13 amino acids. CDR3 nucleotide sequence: TGTGCCAACAGCCCCGAGGCTACAGATACGCAGTGTTTT. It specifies CANSPEATDTQCF. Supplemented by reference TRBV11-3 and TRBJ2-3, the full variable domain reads EAGVVQSPRYKIIEKKQPVAFWCNPISGHNTLYWYLQNLGQGPELLIRYENEEAVDDSQLPKDRFSAERLKGVDSTLKIQPAELGDSAVYLCANSPEATDTQCFGPGTRLTVL.

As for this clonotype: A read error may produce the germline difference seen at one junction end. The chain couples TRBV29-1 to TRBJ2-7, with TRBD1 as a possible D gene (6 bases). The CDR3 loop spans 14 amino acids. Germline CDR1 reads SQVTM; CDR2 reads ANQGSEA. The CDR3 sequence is CSLNTGTHNYERYF. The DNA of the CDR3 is TGCAGCCTTAATACCGGGACACACAACTATGAGCGGTACTTC.

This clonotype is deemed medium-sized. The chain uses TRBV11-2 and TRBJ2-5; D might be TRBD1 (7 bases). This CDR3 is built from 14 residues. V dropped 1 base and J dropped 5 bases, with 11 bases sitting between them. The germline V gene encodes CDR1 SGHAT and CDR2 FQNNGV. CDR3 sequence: CASSLVPGGETQYF. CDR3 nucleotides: TGTGCCAGCAGCTTAGTCCCAGGGGGGGAGACCCAGTACTTC.

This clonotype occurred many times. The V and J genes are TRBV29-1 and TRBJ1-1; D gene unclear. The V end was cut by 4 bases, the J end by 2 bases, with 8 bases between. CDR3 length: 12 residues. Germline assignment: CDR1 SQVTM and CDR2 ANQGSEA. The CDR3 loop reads CSVANSNTEAFF. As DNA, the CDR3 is TGCAGCGTTGCGAATTCAAACACTGAAGCTTTCTTT.

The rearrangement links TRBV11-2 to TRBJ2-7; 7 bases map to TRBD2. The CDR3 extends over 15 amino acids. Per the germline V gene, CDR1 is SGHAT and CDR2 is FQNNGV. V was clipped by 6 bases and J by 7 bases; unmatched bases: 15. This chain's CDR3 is CASSLVGGSSREQYF. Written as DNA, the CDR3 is TGTGCCAGCAGTCTAGTTGGCGGGAGTTCACGGGAGCAGTACTTC.

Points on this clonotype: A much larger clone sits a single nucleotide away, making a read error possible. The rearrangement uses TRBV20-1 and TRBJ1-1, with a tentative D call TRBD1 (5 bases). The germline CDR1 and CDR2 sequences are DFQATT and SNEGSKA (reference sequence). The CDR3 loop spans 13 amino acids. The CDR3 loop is CSARGGGNAEAIF. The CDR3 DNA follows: TGCAGTGCTAGAGGGGGGGGGAACGCTGAAGCTATCTTT.